The 21 T cell receptor beta chains below come from one sample, sequenced in a study of blood T cell repertoires in COVID-19. The repertoire was sequenced with immunoSEQ multiplex PCR; TCRdb's copy has only in-frame clones and lacks some. Among fewer than 200,000 clones, just over 85% were seen once, and the ten largest hold about 9.4%. Sequencing input: PBMCs or T cells enriched from blood (not recorded which). The receptors stem from a woman aged 18-29 years who had recovered from COVID-19.

This clone has a handful of counts. The rearrangement uses TRBV15 and TRBJ2-7, with D maybe TRBD2 (7 bases). CDR1 LNHNV and CDR2 YYDKDF come from the germline V gene (reference sequence). V was trimmed by 5 bases and J by 5 bases, leaving 19 bases between them. This CDR3 spans 15 amino acids. This chain's CDR3 is CATSPRRGGSDEQYF. The CDR3 DNA is TGTGCCACCAGCCCGCGAAGGGGGGGTAGCGACGAGCAGTACTTC. Variable domain in full (rest from reference TRBV15 and TRBJ2-7): DAMVIQNPRYQVTQFGKPVTLSCSQTLNHNVMYWYQQKSSQAPKLLFHYYDKDFNNEADTPDNFQSRRPNTSFCFLDIRSPGLGDTAMYLCATSPRRGGSDEQYFGPGTRLTVT.

The count of this clone is one. The rearrangement links TRBV19 to TRBJ1-2; no clear D gene. The V gene's germline CDR1 is LNHDA and CDR2 SQIVND (reference sequence). Trimming stripped 6 bases from V and 3 bases from J, with 8 bases between. CDR3 length: 12 amino acids. The CDR3 coding sequence is TGTGCCAGTAGCCCCAACTACTATGGCTACACCTTC. Translating it yields CASSPNYYGYTF.

The chain is built from TRBV6-2 or TRBV6-3 and TRBJ1-4, with a weak D call TRBD1 (6 bases). Per the germline V gene, CDR1 is MNHEY and CDR2 is SVGEGT. The V end was cut by 2 bases, the J end by 6 bases, with 13 bases between. This CDR3 comprises 15 residues. The chain's CDR3 is CASSYTRTAHEKLFF. The CDR3 bases are TGTGCCAGCAGTTACACCCGGACAGCCCATGAAAAACTGTTTTTT.

This chain connects TRBV7-2 to TRBJ1-6; tentative D call: TRBD1 (5 bases). Germline V gene data show CDR1 as SGHTA and CDR2 as FQGNSA. The CDR3 loop spans 15 amino acids. Trimming cost V 3 bases and J 9 bases, with 15 bases left between them. The CDR3 here is CASSFGSRVPSPLHF. The CDR3 DNA sequence: TGTGCCAGCAGCTTCGGTAGCAGGGTCCCTTCACCCCTCCACTTT.

V is TRBV6-5 and J is TRBJ2-5; D is possibly TRBD2 (7 bases). Germline CDR1 MNHEY, CDR2 SVGAGI. Trimming shortened V by 6 bases and J by 3 bases, and 14 bases separated the two germline ends. The CDR3 length is 14 residues. The CDR3 DNA follows: TGTGCCAGCAGCAAACGGGGGGCAGAAGAGACCCAGTACTTC. Its protein product is CASSKRGAEETQYF.

This clone came up a few times. The rearrangement uses TRBV6-2 or TRBV6-3 and TRBJ1-5, with a tentative D call TRBD1 (5 bases). The germline CDR1 and CDR2 sequences are MNHEY and SVGEGT. Deletions cut 2 bases from V and 5 bases from J, with 7 bases between. The CDR3 loop spans 13 amino acids. The CDR3 here is CASSYRDYQPQHF. For the CDR3, the DNA is TGTGCCAGCAGTTACAGGGACTATCAGCCCCAGCATTTT.

The chain combines TRBV6-5 with TRBJ2-5; D may be TRBD2 (5 bases). This CDR3 has 14 residues. V was pared by 1 base and J by 5 bases, with 11 bases between. Germline V gene lookup returns CDR1 MNHEY and CDR2 SVGAGI. CDR3 in DNA: TGTGCCAGCAGTTACTGGGGAGACCCGGAGACCCAGTACTTC. This encodes CASSYWGDPETQYF.

The chain combines TRBV13 with TRBJ1-4; weak D call: TRBD1 (5 bases). Germline V gene sequence: CDR1 PRHDT, CDR2 FYEKMQ (reference sequence). The length of the CDR3 is 15 residues. V shed 4 bases and J shed 6 bases, with 15 bases lying between them. CDR3 DNA sequence: TGTGCCAGCAGCTACCGACAGACGGCTTATGAAAAACTGTTTTTT. Protein sequence: CASSYRQTAYEKLFF.

V is TRBV28 and J is TRBJ1-5; D not certain. The germline V gene has CDR1 MDHEN and CDR2 SYDVKM. Trimming cost V 7 bases and J 9 bases, with 19 bases left between them. The CDR3 is 14 residues long. CDR3 coding DNA: TGTGCCAGCACCCGTGAGGCAGCGAGTGGGCCCCAGCATTTT. It specifies CASTREAASGPQHF.

The chain couples TRBV2 to TRBJ1-2, with D uncertain. The CDR3 totals 13 residues. The germline V gene has CDR1 SNHLY and CDR2 FYNNEI. V dropped 6 bases and J dropped 4 bases, with 12 bases sitting between them. The CDR3, as DNA: TGTGCCAGCAGAAACACAGCCTTCTATGGCTACACCTTC. It codes for CASRNTAFYGYTF.

The gene calls are TRBV3-1 (or the pseudogene TRBV3-2) and TRBJ2-1, with unresolved D. Germline CDR1 is LGHDT and CDR2 is YNNKEL (reference sequence). Trimming left V 1 base short and J 6 bases short, with 7 bases between. CDR3 length: 13 amino acids. CDR3 amino acids: CASSQVIVNEQFF. DNA of the CDR3: TGTGCCAGCAGCCAAGTGATAGTCAATGAGCAGTTCTTC.

The chain uses TRBV12-3 or TRBV12-4 and TRBJ2-2; no firm D call. V lost 8 bases, J lost 1 base, and 2 bases lay in between. The CDR3 is 11 residues long. The CDR3 DNA is TGTGCCAGCCTGAACACCGGGGAGCTGTTTTTT. It translates to CASLNTGELFF.

The V gene is TRBV5-1, the J gene TRBJ2-3; TRBD2 might be the D (6 bases). The CDR3 length is 14 residues. Germline V gene data show CDR1 as SGHRS and CDR2 as YFSETQ. Trimming took 0 bases from V and 4 from J, leaving 9 bases between them. The DNA of the CDR3 is TGCGCCAGCAGCTTGGGTGGAGGGCCAGATACGCAGTATTTT. This translates into CASSLGGGPDTQYF.

J is TRBJ1-5 and V is TRBV6-5, with D perhaps matching TRBD1 (6 bases). Germline V gene sequence: CDR1 MNHEY, CDR2 SVGAGI. This CDR3 contains 16 residues. V lost 0 bases to trimming and J lost 6 bases, with 15 bases between them. CDR3 in amino acids: CASSYSAGEGGQPQHF. The CDR3 coding sequence is TGTGCCAGCAGTTACTCGGCAGGGGAGGGAGGTCAGCCCCAGCATTTT.

This chain joins TRBV3-1 (or the pseudogene TRBV3-2) and TRBJ1-5; no clear D. V lost 1 base to trimming and J lost 5 bases, with 3 bases between them. The CDR3 consists of 12 residues. CDR1 LGHDT and CDR2 YNNKEL come from the germline V gene (reference sequence). The CDR3 reads CASSQGHQPQHF. The CDR3 coding sequence is TGTGCCAGCAGCCAAGGGCATCAGCCCCAGCATTTT.

This sequence joins TRBV11-2 and TRBJ1-3; D remains ambiguous. Per germline, CDR1 SGHAT and CDR2 FQNNGV. This CDR3 has 16 amino acids. The V gene lost 5 bases and the J gene lost 0 bases, with 14 bases spanning the gap. The DNA of the CDR3 is TGTGCCAGCAGCCTTAACAGAGTTAGCTCTGGAAACACCATATATTTT. Translating gives CASSLNRVSSGNTIYF.

This clone was seen once. The chain combines TRBV6-4 with TRBJ1-1; 8 positions match TRBD1. Germline trimming cut 3 bases from V and 5 bases from J; bases unmatched to any gene: 11. From germline, CDR1 is MRHNA and CDR2 SNTAGT. This CDR3 has 16 amino acids. The CDR3 spells CASSEHPRGLGTEAFF. Here the CDR3 DNA reads TGTGCCAGCAGTGAACATCCCAGGGGGCTAGGGACTGAAGCTTTCTTT.

The genes are TRBV14 and TRBJ1-1; D unclear. Germline CDR1 is SGHDN and CDR2 is FVKESK. This CDR3 is built from 14 residues. V shed 0 bases and J shed 4 bases, with 9 bases lying between them. Here the CDR3 reads CASSQDRSSTEAFF. The CDR3 DNA reads as TGTGCCAGCAGCCAAGACAGGTCTTCCACTGAAGCTTTCTTT.

The chain carries TRBV18 and TRBJ1-5; 9 bases agree with TRBD1. Per the germline V gene, CDR1 is KGHSH and CDR2 is LQKENI. V lost 5 bases and J lost 7; bases outside the gene matches: 12. CDR3 length equals 16 residues. The CDR3 loop reads CASSITPGDREQPQHF. As DNA, the CDR3 is TGTGCCAGCTCAATTACACCCGGGGACAGGGAGCAGCCCCAGCATTTT.

This chain uses TRBV27 with TRBJ1-5; a weak D match, TRBD1 (6 bases). The CDR3 loop spans 16 amino acids. The ends were cut back, 4 bases at V and 0 bases at J, with 13 bases in the middle. Looked up from germline, CDR1 is MNHEY and CDR2 is SMNVEV (reference sequence). The DNA for the CDR3 is TGTGCCAGCAGTTCCCTCGGGGACATTAGCAATCAGCCCCAGCATTTT. It specifies CASSSLGDISNQPQHF.

The V gene is TRBV28, the J gene TRBJ1-1; 7 nucleotides align to TRBD1. The germline CDR1 and CDR2 sequences are MDHEN and SYDVKM. The CDR3 totals 14 residues. The trim removed 5 bases at V and 0 bases at J, leaving 3 bases unmatched. The CDR3 DNA follows: TGTGCCAGCAGTCCACAGGGGTTGAACACTGAAGCTTTCTTT. Protein sequence: CASSPQGLNTEAFF. The variable domain in full, completed from reference TRBV28 and TRBJ1-1, reads DVKVTQSSRYLVKRTGEKVFLECVQDMDHENMFWYRQDPGLGLRLIYFSYDVKMKEKGDIPEGYSVSREKKERFSLILESASTNQTSMYLCASSPQGLNTEAFFGQGTRLTVV.